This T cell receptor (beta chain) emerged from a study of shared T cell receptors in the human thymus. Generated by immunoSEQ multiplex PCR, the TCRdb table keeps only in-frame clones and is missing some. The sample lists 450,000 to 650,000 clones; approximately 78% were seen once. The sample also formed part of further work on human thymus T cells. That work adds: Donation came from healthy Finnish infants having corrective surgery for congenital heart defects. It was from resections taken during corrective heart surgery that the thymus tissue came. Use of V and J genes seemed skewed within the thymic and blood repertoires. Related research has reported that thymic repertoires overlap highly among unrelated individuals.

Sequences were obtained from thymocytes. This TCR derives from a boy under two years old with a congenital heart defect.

The CDR3 loop reads CASSLGSAASGYEQYF. The CDR3 DNA reads as TGTGCCAGCAGCTTAGGGTCGGCGGCCTCTGGGTACGAGCAGTACTTC. The chain carries TRBV7-2 and TRBJ2-7; D is ambiguous. V lost 1 base to trimming and J lost 4 bases, with 17 bases between them. The CDR3 is made up of 16 amino acids. Germline V gives CDR1 SGHTA, CDR2 FQGNSA. The full variable domain, in which reference TRBV7-2 and TRBJ2-7 provide the parts outside the CDR3, is GAGVSQSPSNKVTEKGKDVELRCDPISGHTALYWYRQSLGQGLEFLIYFQGNSAPDKSGLPSDRFSAERTGGSVSTLTIQRTQQEDSAVYLCASSLGSAASGYEQYFGPGTRLTVT.